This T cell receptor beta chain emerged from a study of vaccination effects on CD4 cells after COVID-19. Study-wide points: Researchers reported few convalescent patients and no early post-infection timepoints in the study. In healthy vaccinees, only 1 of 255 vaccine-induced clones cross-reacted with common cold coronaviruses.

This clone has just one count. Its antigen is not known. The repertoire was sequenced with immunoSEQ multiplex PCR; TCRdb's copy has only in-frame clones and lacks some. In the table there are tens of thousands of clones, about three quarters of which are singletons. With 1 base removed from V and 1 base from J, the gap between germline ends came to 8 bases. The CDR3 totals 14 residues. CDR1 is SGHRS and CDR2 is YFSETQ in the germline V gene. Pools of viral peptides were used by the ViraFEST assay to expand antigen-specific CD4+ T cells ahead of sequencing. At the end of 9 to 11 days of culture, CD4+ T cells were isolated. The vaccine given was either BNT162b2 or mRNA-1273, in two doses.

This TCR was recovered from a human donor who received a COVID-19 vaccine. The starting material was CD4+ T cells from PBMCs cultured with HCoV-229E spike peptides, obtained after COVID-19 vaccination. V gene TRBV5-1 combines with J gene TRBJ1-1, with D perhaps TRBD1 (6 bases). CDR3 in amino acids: CASSLQGPNTEAFF. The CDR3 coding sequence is TGCGCCAGCAGCTTGCAGGGGCCGAACACTGAAGCTTTCTTT.